The clone carrying this TCR beta chain was picked up a small number of times. Its antigen is unknown. These data come from a study of identical twins. Whole-study results and caveats: While abundant cord blood beta clonotypes carried fewer insertions, memory repertoires showed no such pattern. The presence of invariant MAIT and iNKT cells could partly confound analyses of zero-insertion sequences.

TCRdb re-called the 5' RACE reads through MiXCR, storing one row per CDR3 protein. The sample has more than 1.5 million distinct CDR3 sequences; more than 30% are singletons. Trimming removed 0 bases from V and 5 bases from J, with 16 bases in between. The length of the CDR3 is 16 residues. Germline V lookup: CDR1 MNHNY, CDR2 SVGAGI (reference sequence). Input material: cord blood. The clonotype comes from a newborn girl in good health. V gene TRBV6-6 combines with J gene TRBJ1-1, with D maybe TRBD1 (5 bases). CDR3: CASSYSRGLAATEAFF. CDR3 in DNA: TGTGCCAGCAGTTACTCAAGGGGCTTAGCTGCTACTGAAGCTTTCTTT.